Listed here are 26 T cell receptor beta chains from one sample, sequenced in a study of siplizumab effects on memory and regulatory T cells. TCRdb's copy holds only in-frame clones and misses some; the assay was immunoSEQ multiplex PCR. The table lists 85,000 to 120,000 clones, around 90% of them singletons, with around 1.1% in the top ten. Specimen: CD4+ T cells sorted from blood. These receptors originate from a human donor in good health.

This chain connects TRBV5-1 to TRBJ1-2; D gene ambiguous. Germline CDR1 is SGHRS and CDR2 is YFSETQ. Trimming pared 6 bases from V and 4 bases from J, leaving 13 bases between. The CDR3 totals 13 residues. The CDR3 nucleotides are TGCGCCAGCACCTACGACACGTCCTATGGCTACACCTTC. Translating it yields CASTYDTSYGYTF.

The chain links TRBV5-6 to TRBJ1-1; unclear D gene. The V end lost 2 bases, the J end lost 1 base, and 6 bases lay between the germline ends. CDR3 length: 13 residues. CDR1 and CDR2 (germline): SGHDT, YYEEEE. The DNA of the CDR3 is TGTGCCAGCAGCTTCCGATCGAACACTGAAGCTTTCTTT. Translated, it gives CASSFRSNTEAFF.

The sample holds one count of this clone. The chain uses TRBV5-4 and TRBJ1-2, with 7 bases that match TRBD1. V trimming: 3 bases; J trimming: 0 bases; junction bases outside the gene matches: 5. The CDR3 loop spans 15 amino acids. The germline V gene has CDR1 SGHNT and CDR2 YYREEE (reference sequence). This CDR3 is CASSSRDRANYGYTF. Here the CDR3 DNA reads TGTGCCAGCAGCTCGCGGGACAGAGCTAACTATGGCTACACCTTC.

This chain uses TRBV29-1 with TRBJ2-5, with 11 nucleotides matching TRBD2. The CDR3 has 14 amino acids. Germline V CDR1 and CDR2: SQVTM, ANQGSEA. The junction had 9 bases not matched to a gene; V was cut back by 7 bases and J by 5 bases. Here the CDR3 reads CSATGLAARETQYF. In DNA form, the CDR3 reads TGCAGCGCTACGGGACTAGCGGCCAGGGAGACCCAGTACTTC.

Here the CDR3 reads CSVGEIGDTQYF. The CDR3 DNA follows: TGCAGCGTTGGGGAGATAGGAGATACGCAGTATTTT. The rearrangement joins TRBV29-1 to TRBJ2-3, with D possibly matching TRBD2 (5 bases). V was trimmed by 4 bases and J by 5 bases, leaving 10 bases between them. Germline values: CDR1 SQVTM, CDR2 ANQGSEA. The CDR3 spans 12 residues.

The CDR3 DNA is TGTGCCAGCAGCGTCCCCTTATTCACCCCGACCTACGAGCAGTACTTC. Encoded protein: CASSVPLFTPTYEQYF. The chain employs TRBV7-3 and TRBJ2-7, with unresolved D. V gave up 5 bases and J gave up 2 bases, with 19 bases separating them. Germline V gene data show CDR1 as SGHTA and CDR2 as FQGTGA. The CDR3 runs to 16 residues.

The chain uses TRBV10-3 and TRBJ1-3; D not certain. Trimming cost V 4 bases and J 0 bases, with 7 bases left between them. CDR3 length: 14 amino acids. From germline, CDR1 is ENHRY and CDR2 SYGVKD. CDR3 sequence reads: CAISGSSSGNTIYF. DNA for the CDR3: TGTGCCATCAGTGGGTCGAGCTCTGGAAACACCATATATTTT.

The V call is TRBV18, the J call TRBJ2-1; D may be TRBD1 (5 bases). Trimming stripped 6 bases from V and 3 bases from J, with 9 bases between. The CDR3 runs 13 residues. Germline V gene data show CDR1 as KGHSH and CDR2 as LQKENI. The DNA of the CDR3 is TGTGCCAGCTCCCGCCAGGGCTACAATGAGCAGTTCTTC. Its translation: CASSRQGYNEQFF. The full variable domain, with the rest looked up from reference TRBV18 and TRBJ2-1, is NAGVMQNPRHLVRRRGQEARLRCSPMKGHSHVYWYRQLPEEGLKFMVYLQKENIIDESGMPKERFSAEFPKEGPSILRIQQVVRGDSAAYFCASSRQGYNEQFFGPGTRLTVL.

The V and J genes are TRBV2 and TRBJ2-4; possible D gene TRBD1, 5 bases. This CDR3 has 14 amino acids. V lost 5 bases and J 7 bases, leaving 15 bases between the germline ends. CDR1 and CDR2 from the germline V gene are SNHLY and FYNNEI. The DNA for the CDR3 is TGTGCCAGCAGTCCTCAGGGCACGGCGAACATTCAGTACTTC. As protein: CASSPQGTANIQYF.

The chain uses TRBV10-3 and TRBJ1-1, with D perhaps TRBD1 (6 bases). V was shortened by 5 bases and J by 1 base, with 14 bases between the two germline ends. This CDR3 has 15 residues. Germline CDR1 is ENHRY and CDR2 is SYGVKD. For the CDR3, the DNA is TGTGCCATCAGTCCCTTGACAGGAGGGAACACTGAAGCTTTCTTT. It yields the protein CAISPLTGGNTEAFF.

The chain couples TRBV28 to TRBJ2-7, with TRBD2 identical over 8 bases. The V segment lost 8 bases and the J segment 12 bases; nucleotides outside the gene matches: 18. The CDR3 has 14 residues. Per germline, CDR1 MDHEN and CDR2 SYDVKM. The DNA of the CDR3 is TGTGCCAGCCGCCGCGGAGGGCGGGAGGACGGGGGGTACTTC. Its protein product is CASRRGGREDGGYF.

The chain is built from TRBV30 and TRBJ2-6, with D perhaps matching TRBD1 (6 bases). Germline lookup yields CDR1 GTSNPN and CDR2 SVGIG (reference sequence). The CDR3 covers 15 residues. Trimming stripped 3 bases from V and 3 bases from J, with 12 bases between. Here the CDR3 DNA reads TGTGCCTGGAGCAACAGGGCAAGTGGGGCCAACGTCCTGACTTTC. It encodes CAWSNRASGANVLTF.

V is TRBV2 and J is TRBJ1-6; unclear D gene. Germline CDR1 SNHLY, CDR2 FYNNEI. V lost 1 base and J lost 13, with 23 bases in between. The CDR3 runs 17 residues. The CDR3 loop is CASSEVMAGQSLRPLHF. The DNA of the CDR3 is TGTGCCAGCAGTGAAGTGATGGCAGGCCAGAGTCTAAGGCCCCTCCACTTT. Supplemented by reference TRBV2 and TRBJ1-6, the full variable domain reads EPEVTQTPSHQVTQMGQEVILRCVPISNHLYFYWYRQILGQKVEFLVSFYNNEISEKSEIFDDQFSVERPDGSNFTLKIRSTKLEDSAMYFCASSEVMAGQSLRPLHFGNGTRLTVT.

The gene calls are TRBV6-1 and TRBJ2-7, with D tentatively TRBD2 (6 bases). CDR1 MNHNS and CDR2 SASEGT come from the germline V gene. This CDR3 contains 13 residues. Trimming removed 6 bases from V and 3 bases from J, with 12 bases in between. The CDR3 DNA sequence: TGTGCCAGCAGCCGGGACTCGAACTACGAGCAGTACTTC. Amino acids: CASSRDSNYEQYF.

This clone occurred once. The rearrangement joins TRBV25-1 to TRBJ1-1; D call uncertain. This CDR3 is built from 11 residues. Trimming removed 2 bases from V and 2 bases from J, with 0 bases in between. Germline V gene lookup returns CDR1 MGHDK and CDR2 SYGVNS. The CDR3 is CASSENTEAFF. DNA for the CDR3: TGTGCCAGCAGTGAAAACACTGAAGCTTTCTTT.

The chain combines TRBV19 with TRBJ1-3, with D perhaps TRBD1 (6 bases). CDR1 LNHDA and CDR2 SQIVND come from the germline V gene (reference sequence). V lost 3 bases to trimming and J lost 4 bases, with 16 bases between them. The CDR3 is 16 amino acids. CDR3 protein: CASSISAGASGNTIYF. The CDR3 nucleotides are TGTGCCAGTAGTATTTCGGCAGGGGCATCGGGAAACACCATATATTTT.

The rearrangement links TRBV28 to TRBJ2-7; 7 bases are shared with TRBD2. Looked up from germline, CDR1 is MDHEN and CDR2 is SYDVKM. CDR3 length: 15 amino acids. V shed 6 bases, J shed 1 base, and the junction held 9 bases outside the gene matches. CDR3 residues: CASSRAGTTSYEQYF. DNA of the CDR3: TGTGCCAGCAGCCGAGCCGGGACTACATCCTACGAGCAGTACTTC.

This rearrangement joins TRBV4-1 to TRBJ1-2; D gene uncertain. In germline, CDR1 is MGHRA, CDR2 YSYEKL. Trimming stripped 2 bases from V and 4 bases from J, with 11 bases between. CDR3 size: 14 residues. CDR3 sequence: CASSQTDGFYGYTF. The CDR3 DNA is TGCGCCAGCAGCCAAACCGACGGGTTCTATGGCTACACCTTC.

The chain has TRBV6-6 and TRBJ2-7; D is possibly TRBD1 (6 bases). V lost 2 bases, J lost 2 bases, and 13 bases lay in between. This CDR3 has 15 amino acids. CDR1 and CDR2 (germline): MNHNY, SVGAGI (reference sequence). Here the CDR3 DNA reads TGTGCCAGCAGTTACGAGGGGCAGGGGACCTACGAGCAGTACTTC. Amino acids: CASSYEGQGTYEQYF.

As for this clone: Other DNA sequences in the same sample also yield this CDR3. J is TRBJ2-5 and V is TRBV7-3; a weak D match, TRBD2 (6 bases). From germline, CDR1 is SGHTA and CDR2 FQGTGA. The CDR3 has 13 amino acids. Trimming removed 5 bases from V and 5 bases from J, with 12 bases in between. The CDR3 here is CASSPGSGETQYF. CDR3 in DNA: TGTGCCAGCAGCCCGGGGAGCGGGGAGACCCAGTACTTC.

This chain connects TRBV14 to TRBJ1-2; 8 nucleotides match TRBD1. In germline, CDR1 is SGHDN, CDR2 FVKESK. There are 15 residues in the CDR3. V lost 0 bases and J lost 8; bases outside the gene matches: 8. For the CDR3, the DNA is TGTGCCAGCAGCCAAGATCTGACAGGGGCCCGGGGCTACACCTTC. Amino acid sequence: CASSQDLTGARGYTF. Filled out from reference TRBV14 and TRBJ1-2, the complete variable domain reads EAGVTQFPSHSVIEKGQTVTLRCDPISGHDNLYWYRRVMGKEIKFLLHFVKESKQDESGMPNNRFLAERTGGTYSTLKVQPAELEDSGVYFCASSQDLTGARGYTFGSGTRLTVV.

The J gene is TRBJ1-1, the V gene TRBV6-4; 7 bases map to TRBD1. Trimming cost V 9 bases and J 7 bases; bases outside gene matches: 17. This CDR3 contains 15 residues. Germline CDR1 and CDR2: MRHNA and SNTAGT. The CDR3 sequence is CASALGTGTADEAFF. CDR3 nucleotides: TGTGCCAGTGCATTGGGAACCGGGACAGCCGATGAAGCTTTCTTT.

The V call is TRBV11-3, the J call TRBJ2-1; tentatively, D is TRBD2 (6 bases). Per germline, CDR1 SGHNT and CDR2 YENEEA. CDR3 size: 15 residues. V shed 5 bases and J shed 13 bases, with 24 bases lying between them. The CDR3 sequence is CASSTRLVPVEEQFF. The CDR3 bases are TGTGCCAGCAGCACACGACTAGTCCCCGTCGAGGAACAGTTCTTC.

The chain combines TRBV11-2 with TRBJ1-1; possibly TRBD1 for D (5 bases). CDR1 SGHAT and CDR2 FQNNGV come from the germline V gene. The CDR3 loop spans 16 amino acids. V gave up 1 base and J gave up 2 bases, with 14 bases separating them. CDR3 residues: CASSLGLTAYNTEAFF. CDR3 coding DNA: TGTGCCAGCAGCTTAGGCTTGACAGCTTACAACACTGAAGCTTTCTTT.

This chain links TRBV5-1 with TRBJ2-7; 7 nucleotides align to TRBD2. Germline V lookup: CDR1 SGHRS, CDR2 YFSETQ. V shed 5 bases and J 6 bases; nucleotides not matched to a gene: 14. The CDR3 covers 15 residues. CDR3 protein: CASSSGDYLSLEQYF. CDR3 DNA: TGCGCCAGCAGTTCGGGGGACTACTTATCGCTCGAGCAGTACTTC.

The J gene is TRBJ2-7, the V gene TRBV11-2; TRBD1 or TRBD2 may be the D gene (5 bases each). Germline lookup yields CDR1 SGHAT and CDR2 FQNNGV. Trimming removed 5 bases at V and 10 bases at J, with 12 bases between. CDR3 length: 11 amino acids. CDR3 coding DNA: TGTGCCAGCAGCCCCGGACGGGGCCAGTACTTC. It encodes CASSPGRGQYF.